Following are 13 T cell receptor beta chains from one sample sequenced in a study of shared clonotypes between healthy human individuals. The data were produced by immunoSEQ multiplex PCR, yet TCRdb's version contains in-frame clones alone and is incomplete. The sample records some 1.5 million clones, 98% being singletons. Sequenced material: naive CD4+ T cells sorted from blood. As to subset: CD45RA+ positively selected. These TCRs come from a man aged 30 to 39 in good health.

The genes are TRBV7-8 and TRBJ2-7; TRBD2 matches at 8 bases. Losses at the gene ends were 0 bases for V and 3 bases for J; bases not matched to a gene: 10. The CDR3 runs to 17 residues. Germline V gives CDR1 SGHVS, CDR2 FQNEAQ. The CDR3 coding sequence is TGTGCCAGCAGCTTAGCGAGGGGTAGCGGGACCTTCTACGAGCAGTACTTC. Encoded protein: CASSLARGSGTFYEQYF.

This rearrangement joins TRBV28 to TRBJ2-2, with 7 bases matching TRBD1. Looked up from germline, CDR1 is MDHEN and CDR2 is SYDVKM. The CDR3 runs 13 residues. Germline trimming cut 6 bases from V and 4 bases from J; bases unmatched to any gene: 2. CDR3 nucleotides: TGTGCCAGCAGGACAGGGTTCACCGGGGAGCTGTTTTTT. This translates into CASRTGFTGELFF.

The rearrangement links TRBV28 to TRBJ2-1, with 10 bases lining up with TRBD2. The V and J ends lost 8 bases and 4 bases, in that order; junction bases with no gene match: 11. Per the germline V gene, CDR1 is MDHEN and CDR2 is SYDVKM. The CDR3 has 16 residues. CDR3 coding DNA: TGTGCCAGCGATCGGAGTCAGACTAGCGGGTACAATGAGCAGTTCTTC. It specifies CASDRSQTSGYNEQFF.

The chain joins TRBV5-4 to TRBJ1-4, with D perhaps TRBD1 (5 bases). The CDR3 covers 14 residues. Looked up from germline, CDR1 is SGHNT and CDR2 is YYREEE (reference sequence). Trimming pared 1 base from V and 2 bases from J, leaving 6 bases between. In DNA, the CDR3 is TGTGCCAGCAGCTTGAAGGGGACTAATGAAAAACTGTTTTTT. Translation gives CASSLKGTNEKLFF.

The rearrangement joins TRBV6-1 to TRBJ1-4, with a possible D match to TRBD1 (6 bases). The CDR3 loop spans 15 amino acids. CDR1 and CDR2 (germline): MNHNS, SASEGT. Trimming pared 6 bases from V and 8 bases from J, leaving 19 bases between. CDR3 loop: CASSYFGGAEEKLFF. CDR3 in DNA: TGTGCCAGCAGCTATTTCGGGGGCGCAGAAGAAAAACTGTTTTTT.

This rearrangement joins TRBV7-6 to TRBJ2-5; the D is unclear. This CDR3 region has 13 residues. V lost 1 base, J lost 4 bases, and 7 bases lay in between. CDR1 is SGHVS and CDR2 is FNYEAQ in the germline V gene. CDR3 loop: CASSLGRAETQYF. The DNA for the CDR3 is TGTGCCAGCAGCTTAGGAAGGGCAGAGACCCAGTACTTC.

The chain's CDR3 is CASSRSGEAFF. The CDR3 region has the DNA TGTGCCAGTAGTAGATCAGGTGAAGCTTTCTTT. This sequence joins TRBV19 and TRBJ1-1; D gene unclear. Germline V gene lookup returns CDR1 LNHDA and CDR2 SQIVND (reference sequence). V dropped 4 bases and J dropped 7 bases, with 7 bases sitting between them. CDR3 length: 11 amino acids.

This rearrangement joins TRBV5-1 to TRBJ2-2; D not resolved. V was shortened by 0 bases and J by 9 bases, with 12 bases between the two germline ends. Germline V gives CDR1 SGHRS, CDR2 YFSETQ. The CDR3 extends over 14 amino acids. This chain's CDR3 is CASSLATTGRELFF. The CDR3 coding sequence is TGCGCCAGCAGCTTGGCCACTACTGGGCGGGAGCTGTTTTTT.

The chain combines TRBV7-8 with TRBJ2-1, with TRBD2 identical over 11 bases. The germline gives CDR1 SGHVS, CDR2 FQNEAQ. After removal of 1 base from V and 7 bases from J, the junction contained 18 bases not matched to a gene. The CDR3 runs to 20 residues. The DNA of the CDR3 is TGTGCCAGCAGCTTAGTATCACCCGCCCCTCGGGCTAGCGGGAGGAATGAGCAGTTCTTC. This codes for CASSLVSPAPRASGRNEQFF.

CDR3: CASSSGSRTGELFF. The CDR3 nucleotides are TGTGCCAGCAGCTCAGGGTCTCGGACCGGGGAGCTGTTTTTT. The chain has TRBV28 and TRBJ2-2; TRBD1 is a possible D gene (5 bases). Per germline, CDR1 MDHEN and CDR2 SYDVKM. With 6 bases removed from V and 5 bases from J, the gap between germline ends came to 13 bases. The CDR3 is 14 amino acids.

The CDR3 here is CASRRLAVIYEQYF. The CDR3 bases are TGTGCCAGCAGACGACTAGCAGTGATATACGAGCAGTACTTC. The chain recombines TRBV2 with TRBJ2-7, with 7 bases that match TRBD2. J gave up 4 bases and V 6 bases, and 9 bases lay outside the gene matches. The CDR3 spans 14 residues. The germline CDR1 and CDR2 sequences are SNHLY and FYNNEI.

On this clone: Other DNA sequences in the sample encode the same CDR3. CDR3 sequence (DNA): TGTGCCAGTAGTAGCGGGAGGGGGACAGATACGCAGTATTTT. Translated, it gives CASSSGRGTDTQYF. The V call is TRBV19, the J call TRBJ2-3; TRBD2 matches at 9 bases. The CDR3 is 14 residues long. V lost 4 bases to trimming and J lost 3 bases; unmatched junction nucleotides: 2. The germline V gene has CDR1 LNHDA and CDR2 SQIVND (reference sequence).

The rearrangement uses TRBV11-2 and TRBJ2-2; 9 bases are a match to TRBD1. Looked up from germline, CDR1 is SGHAT and CDR2 is FQNNGV. Unmatched junction bases numbered 9, after V lost 3 bases and J lost 1 base. The CDR3 consists of 18 residues. The CDR3 coding sequence is TGTGCCAGCAGCTTTGGGACAGGGCTTGGGTGGAACACCGGGGAGCTGTTTTTT. The encoded protein is CASSFGTGLGWNTGELFF.